The T cell receptor beta chain described here comes from a study of cytomegalovirus exposure and HLA in healthy donors (TCRdb year 2017). Study-level background: An earlier analysis of roughly 500 of the donors reported 250 to 300 Gb of sequence data and around 110 million unique TCR beta sequences from 150 million to 200 million T cells. Four to six DR-DQ haplotypes were handled as single units for association and clustering because linkage in the cohort was strong. Across around 400 genotyped donors of the cohort, an average of approximately 240,000 unique TCR beta nucleotide sequences per donor were sequenced, and approximately 19% of those sequences were non-productive. An early release covering about 600 HLA-typed donors comprised around 300 gigabases of sequencing data and 85 million to 100 million unique TCR sequences. To predict cytomegalovirus infection status, the study combined high-throughput TCR immunosequencing, statistical association of individual TCRs with disease status, and machine learning. All discovery cohort repertoires had been generated on a single sequencing platform. In addition to the first cohort of several hundred subjects, a separate validation cohort of under 150 different subjects was used. The genetic ancestry cluster associated with self-reported Caucasian donors included around four fifths of the 398 genotyped donors. Donor age, sex, ethnicity and CMV serostatus were collected together with the repertoire data. The number of typed donors differed by locus: roughly 629-640 for A, B, C, DRB1 and DQB1; 522 for DQA1; about 600 for DPA1; and around 450 for DPB1. Class I and class II HLA loci were covered by the typing at four-digit resolution. The study aimed to test whether cataloging public T cell receptors could reveal signatures of past pathogen exposure. A later genetic analysis used genome-wide SNP genotypes for about 65% of the roughly 700 donors, treating that subset as a discovery cohort. To study patterns of TCR occurrence, a later analysis re-analyzed previously published TCR beta repertoires from around 660 donors and added high-resolution HLA genotyping. Rather than using new phenotypic data, the later analysis identified candidate immune exposures from TCR beta sequences and from how often those sequences occurred across donors. Using immunosequencing, the study profiled T cell repertoires from 666 subjects and related those repertoires to cytomegalovirus serostatus. To decide whether each TCR beta V gene segment behaved as functional or pseudogenic, an earlier analysis of approximately 590 of the donors relied on high-throughput TCR beta sequencing.

In total, just over 650 healthy bone marrow donors made up the cohort. At the time of sampling, all cohort members were nominally healthy, though unrecorded immune exposures were likely present. The donor tested CMV seropositive, placing the donor among the 290 or so seropositive members of the cohort. A peripheral blood sample was provided by each donor, and peripheral blood mononuclear cells were used for TCR beta sequencing. Genomic DNA was extracted from the blood cell samples with the Qiagen DNeasy Blood Extraction Kit. To prepare the library, the immunoSEQ multiplex PCR assay was applied. For the multiplex PCR, a mixture combining 60 forward primers for TCR Vbeta segments and 13 reverse primers for TCR Jbeta segments was used. Amplification of the CDR3 region of rearranged TCR beta genes was performed with a multiplex PCR assay on genomic DNA. The Illumina HiSeq System was used to sequence the amplified TCR beta libraries as 87-base-pair reads. The authors processed their data as follows. A later analysis counted approximately 76 million unique TCR beta chains across the 650 to 700 repertoires, and roughly 9.9 million of these chains were shared by at least two donors. To remove PCR and sequencing errors, raw reads were error-corrected and collapsed into unique sequences using a nearest-neighbor algorithm that merged closely related sequences. V, D and J gene segments were assigned by aligning CDR3 sequences to IMGT reference sequences. For a sequence to be retained, a match of at least six nucleotides was required to both a V gene segment and a J gene segment. Rearrangements were classified as productive when the CDR3 lacked stop codons and remained in frame with V and J, and all other rearrangements were classified as non-productive. CDR3 was defined by IMGT convention, running from the second conserved V-encoded cysteine to the conserved J-encoded phenylalanine. Sequences without an unambiguous match to a single V gene segment were excluded from the earlier analysis of 587 of the donors. In an earlier analysis of roughly 500 of the donors, V segments were called functional above 56.7% productive rearrangements and were called segregating when the between-donor standard deviation exceeded 5%. A statistical classification framework was built for diagnosing cytomegalovirus status from the catalog of TCR beta chain sequences. V and J gene assignment, in a later analysis, came from comparing TCR nucleotide sequences with IMGT/GENE-DB human TR gene sequences. In a later analysis, CDR3 sequences and most-parsimonious VDJ recombination scenarios were assigned using the TCRdist pipeline. A later analysis defined each TCR beta chain by its CDR3 amino acid sequence plus V-gene family, and excluded reads lacking a unique V-gene family. To address suspected cross-contamination and a sequencing artifact, a later analysis removed approximately 590 highly shared, low-generation-probability nucleotide sequences. A later analysis calculated a clonal expansion index for each public chain from normalized within-repertoire ranks of inferred template counts. In a later analysis, generation probabilities were computed with a VDJ recombination model fitted to out-of-frame rearrangements, and the resulting probabilities were checked against IGoR. A later analysis scored TCR-TCR, TCR-HLA and TCR-CMV co-occurrence with hypergeometric tests, applying a repertoire-size bias correction to TCR pairs. A later analysis estimated false discovery rates by permuting HLA or CMV assignments 20 times. In a later analysis, co-occurring TCRs were grouped with DBSCAN, and TCRdist sequence similarity was added when clustering was performed within HLA-allele-positive subsets. Repertoires with fewer than 30,000 or more than 120,000 public chains were left out of co-occurrence clustering, as were about 5 repertoires with anomalous nucleotide sharing. TCRdb stores this immuneACCESS table with in-frame sequences only. Part of the clones is absent; in the studies checked, under half of the shortfall reflects unresolved V genes, and no reason is known for the rest. The V and J calls and clone size were taken over from that table, and D and trimming were inferred from the DNA. The sample records 150,000 to 200,000 clones, 65% to 70% of which are singletons. Around 4.3% of the sample lies in the top ten.

This clone was seen a few times. There is no known antigen for this receptor. No qualities accompany the bases; no much larger clone lies one base away. Overall study results and their limits: According to a later analysis, most CMV-associated TCR beta chains appeared to be HLA-restricted, and the HLA associations seemed to be driven largely by CMV exposure. A further reported finding was that TCR beta sequences accurately predicted the HLA-A and HLA-B alleles for most subjects in the first cohort. Most TCR sequences were seen in very few donors, while some public TCRs were found in many individuals. Linkage disequilibrium might explain the correlated functional status among segregating V segments, but an unknown experimental factor could not be ruled out. A group of highly shared sequence variants was considered likely to be a technical artifact of the sequencing pipeline. Cytomegalovirus status was reported to be diagnosed by the classifier with high specificity and sensitivity in both the original and validation cohorts. CMV serostatus was the only immune exposure information available for the cohort. Because HLA typing was missing for some donors at each locus, association tests included only the typed subset. A later genetic analysis reported fewer N-insertions in productive TCRs among donors in an Asian-associated ancestry cluster than the approximately 700-donor mean. In this cohort, only TCR beta chains were sequenced, and detectable features were limited by the absence of alpha or paired-chain data. According to the authors, the approach could potentially be generalized to other disease states and immunological phenotypes. Broadly in line with IMGT annotations, most TCR beta V segments showed up in productive rearrangements about 87% or about 30% of the time in an earlier analysis of 450 to 750 of the donors. In a later analysis, HLA-associated TCR beta chains were found to be more clonally expanded and to have lower generation probabilities than equally common non-associated chains. Assigning TCR associations to individual alleles was difficult when HLA alleles, especially DR and DQ, strongly co-occurred. In the study, 164 TCR beta chains were listed as associated with cytomegalovirus. In a later analysis, TCR association rates were found to vary across HLA loci, with the most associated TCRs seen for DRB1 alleles and the fewest for HLA-C alleles. An association between a missense DCLRE1C variant and V-gene and J-gene trimming of TCR beta chains was found in a later genetic analysis and replicated in an independent cohort. Specific HLA alleles were associated with 15,000 to 20,000 TCR beta sequences at a false discovery rate of 0.05 in a later analysis. Presence/absence analyses assumed roughly uniform sequencing depth across donors, an assumption that may not hold. Several of the top co-occurrence clusters appeared to be linked to parvovirus B19, influenza, CMV and Epstein-Barr virus, according to a later analysis. A few of the identified cytomegalovirus-associated TCR beta chains were confirmed in vitro to be specific for cytomegalovirus antigens. Some 16 rarely observed V segments, including chromosome 9 orphons, were excluded from the earlier analysis of approximately 500 of the donors because counts were too low.

Material for sequencing was PBMCs. The TCR originated in a woman aged 18-29 years in good health and CMV-seropositive.

The nucleotides are TGTGCCAGCAGTGCGCTTATCGGACAGGACTACGAGCAGTACTTC. Translated, it gives CASSALIGQDYEQYF. The V and J segments used are TRBV6-5 and TRBJ2-7; a stretch of 7 junction bases matches TRBD1. Reading from cysteine to phenylalanine, the CDR3 counts 15 amino acids. Of the read, only the CDR3 DNA is kept; its 45 bases are in frame from base 1. The germline V and J ends show losses of 5 bases and 3 bases respectively, and no gene match explains 10 bases of the junction. CDR1 and CDR2 were assigned from the germline V gene as MNHEY and SVGAGI.